The clone carrying this T cell receptor (beta chain) was seen only once. The junction does not match germline at one end; this may be a read error. The data stem from a study of CD8+CD57+ T cells in acquired aplastic anemia. For the study at large: Sorted CD4+ plus CD8+ cells gave DNA averaging 3.2 ug.

The study profiled TCR beta VDJ and CDR3 using genomic DNA as template. TCRdb processed the reads anew with MiXCR; each CDR3 protein has one entry. The repertoire consists of 300,000 or so distinct CDR3 sequences, with 45% to 65% occurring once and the leading ten covering 7% to 9%. In germline, CDR1 is SQVTM, CDR2 ANQGSEA. CDR3 size: 13 residues. The chain joins TRBV29-1 to TRBJ1-5; 9 nucleotides line up with TRBD1. The sample taken for sequencing was sorted CD4+, CD8+, or CD8+CD57+ T cells (not recorded which) from PBMCs. The sequence came from a human donor with severe aplastic anemia or a healthy control (not recorded which). The CDR3 DNA reads as TGCAGCGTGCCCGGACAGGGGACACAGCCTCAGCATTTT. Protein: CSVPGQGTQPQHF.